Sequencing of this T cell receptor (beta chain) was carried out in a study of blood T cell repertoires in COVID-19. Only in-frame clones appear in the TCRdb table, and some are missing; sequencing was by immunoSEQ multiplex PCR. The sample yields about 180,000 clones, approximately 88% seen once. V lost 3 bases to trimming and J lost 3 bases, with 6 bases between them. Per germline, CDR1 WNHNN and CDR2 SYGVQD (reference sequence). This CDR3 region has 12 residues. Sample: peripheral blood. This TCR was sampled from a woman under 40 with acute or convalescent COVID-19. The gene calls are TRBV10-1 and TRBJ2-7; D ambiguous. CDR3 residues: CASSDWSYEQYF. CDR3 nucleotide sequence: TGCGCCAGCAGTGATTGGAGCTACGAGCAGTACTTC.